The 28 T cell receptor beta chains given below trace back to one sample, sequenced in a study of blood T cell repertoires in COVID-19. The repertoire was sequenced with immunoSEQ multiplex PCR; TCRdb's copy has only in-frame clones and lacks some. Among under 150,000 clones listed, around nine tenths were seen once. The sample taken for sequencing was peripheral blood. The receptors here all came from a man in his 60s with COVID-19, enrolled during active disease.

This chain connects TRBV11-2 to TRBJ2-1; D is uncertain. The V gene's germline CDR1 is SGHAT and CDR2 FQNNGV. Between the trimmed V and J ends, which lost 2 bases and 0 bases, there was a span of 5 bases. This CDR3 contains 14 residues. The CDR3, as DNA: TGTGCCAGCAGCTTACCGAGCTCCTACAATGAGCAGTTCTTC. Its translation: CASSLPSSYNEQFF.

This clone turned up a few times. This chain connects TRBV15 to TRBJ2-1, with TRBD2 identical over 11 bases. The CDR3 is made up of 16 amino acids. The J segment lost 6 bases and the V segment lost 2 bases, leaving 6 bases of the junction unmatched. Germline V lookup: CDR1 LNHNV, CDR2 YYDKDF (reference sequence). CDR3 loop: CATSRFSGRAGNEQFF. The CDR3 region has the DNA TGTGCCACCAGCAGATTTAGCGGGAGGGCTGGCAATGAGCAGTTCTTC. Drawing the rest from reference TRBV15 and TRBJ2-1, the complete variable domain is DAMVIQNPRYQVTQFGKPVTLSCSQTLNHNVMYWYQQKSSQAPKLLFHYYDKDFNNEADTPDNFQSRRPNTSFCFLDIRSPGLGDTAMYLCATSRFSGRAGNEQFFGPGTRLTVL.

The chain recombines TRBV6-5 with TRBJ2-1; possibly TRBD2 for D (5 bases). Germline loops: CDR1 MNHEY, CDR2 SVGAGI. The CDR3 length is 12 residues. Trimming removed 6 bases from V and 7 bases from J, with 10 bases in between. DNA for the CDR3: TGTGCCAGCAGGGCCCCGGGGAATGAGCAGTTCTTC. It codes for CASRAPGNEQFF.

The J gene is TRBJ1-2, the V gene TRBV9; D is possibly TRBD1 (5 bases). Germline V gene data show CDR1 as SGDLS and CDR2 as YYNGEE. The V end lost 4 bases, the J end lost 6 bases, and 13 bases lay between the germline ends. The CDR3 extends over 13 amino acids. CDR3 protein: CASSLLGGNGYTF. Written as DNA, the CDR3 is TGTGCCAGCAGCTTACTGGGGGGGAATGGCTACACCTTC.

The chain recombines TRBV7-8 with TRBJ1-5; D is unresolved. The germline V and J ends were trimmed by 5 bases and 0 bases, with 5 bases remaining between them. Germline V gives CDR1 SGHVS, CDR2 FQNEAQ. This CDR3 has 13 residues. The DNA of the CDR3 is TGTGCCAGCAGCCGGTATAGCAATCAGCCCCAGCATTTT. It codes for CASSRYSNQPQHF.

CDR3 loop: CASSNPRGRGDEKLFF. DNA for the CDR3: TGTGCCAGTAGTAATCCGCGGGGGAGGGGAGATGAAAAACTGTTTTTT. The rearrangement links TRBV19 to TRBJ1-4, with TRBD1 as a possible D gene (5 bases). The germline CDR1 and CDR2 sequences are LNHDA and SQIVND (reference sequence). V was cut by 4 bases and J by 6 bases, with 18 bases left in between. This CDR3 region has 16 residues.

The chain employs TRBV5-4 and TRBJ2-1; 7 bases align to TRBD1. The V and J ends lost 0 bases and 0 bases, in that order; junction bases with no gene match: 3. Germline assignment: CDR1 SGHNT and CDR2 YYREEE (reference sequence). The CDR3 has 16 amino acids. The CDR3 DNA follows: TGTGCCAGCAGCTTGGGCCGGGACAGCTCCTACAATGAGCAGTTCTTC. Protein product: CASSLGRDSSYNEQFF.

This clone was observed a single time. The chain couples TRBV2 to TRBJ1-2, with D possibly being TRBD1 (6 bases). The CDR3 sequence is 14 residues long. V was pared by 6 bases and J by 0 bases, with 11 bases between. Germline-derived CDR1 and CDR2 are SNHLY and FYNNEI. CDR3 region: CASRGDKANYGYTF. The CDR3, as DNA: TGTGCCAGCAGGGGGGACAAAGCTAACTATGGCTACACCTTC.

V and J are TRBV6-1 and TRBJ2-7; 8 bases fit TRBD2. This CDR3 is built from 16 residues. The J segment lost 1 base and the V segment lost 2 bases, leaving 7 bases of the junction unmatched. Germline values: CDR1 MNHNS, CDR2 SASEGT. CDR3 residues: CASSESRASGSYEQYF. CDR3 coding DNA: TGTGCCAGCAGTGAAAGTAGGGCTAGCGGGTCCTACGAGCAGTACTTC.

The J gene is TRBJ2-2, the V gene TRBV5-1; 11 bases map to TRBD2. This CDR3 contains 17 residues. CDR1 SGHRS and CDR2 YFSETQ come from the germline V gene. J lost 4 bases, V lost 2 bases, and 7 bases had no gene match. The CDR3 loop reads CASSFRLAGGSTGELFF. The CDR3, as DNA: TGCGCCAGCAGCTTCCGCCTAGCGGGAGGATCCACCGGGGAGCTGTTTTTT.

This clone has just a few counts. The J gene is TRBJ2-1, the V gene TRBV19; 9 nucleotides align to TRBD1. Germline values: CDR1 LNHDA, CDR2 SQIVND (reference sequence). The CDR3 sequence is 16 residues long. V shed 4 bases, J shed 1 base, and the junction held 5 bases outside the gene matches. CDR3 DNA: TGTGCCAGTAGTAGGGGACAGGGTCAATCCTACAATGAGCAGTTCTTC. Its translation is CASSRGQGQSYNEQFF.

The gene calls are TRBV21-1 and TRBJ1-2; no check of the table's D call, TRBD1, against the DNA was made. TRBV21-1 is assigned pseudogene status. The CDR3 runs 15 residues. The chain's CDR3 is CASSADRGFGYGYTF. In DNA, the CDR3 is TGTGCCAGCAGCGCTGACAGGGGATTCGGCTATGGCTACACCTTC.

This clone has only one observation. CDR3 residues: CASSLRVAKNIQYF. The CDR3, as DNA: TGTGCCAGCAGCCTACGGGTGGCCAAAAACATTCAGTACTTC. The V call is TRBV28, the J call TRBJ2-4, with D unclear. Trimming took off 6 bases at V and 1 base at J, with 10 bases between the two ends. This CDR3 spans 14 amino acids. Germline CDR1 and CDR2: MDHEN and SYDVKM. The full variable domain, in which reference TRBV28 and TRBJ2-4 provide the parts outside the CDR3, is DVKVTQSSRYLVKRTGEKVFLECVQDMDHENMFWYRQDPGLGLRLIYFSYDVKMKEKGDIPEGYSVSREKKERFSLILESASTNQTSMYLCASSLRVAKNIQYFGAGTRLSVL.

The V and J genes are TRBV4-1 and TRBJ2-2; 12 bases are shared with TRBD2. Losses at the gene ends were 0 bases for V and 3 bases for J; bases not matched to a gene: 5. From germline, CDR1 is MGHRA and CDR2 YSYEKL. This CDR3 comprises 18 residues. The CDR3, as DNA: TGCGCCAGCAGCCAAGAGCCTAGCGGGAGGGCTGACACCGGGGAGCTGTTTTTT. Residues: CASSQEPSGRADTGELFF.

This clone was counted a single time. The chain recombines TRBV10-2 with TRBJ1-1; D remains unclear. The CDR3 length is 10 residues. With 4 bases removed from V and 11 bases from J, the gap between germline ends came to 8 bases. CDR1 WSHSY and CDR2 SAAADI come from the germline V gene. The CDR3 DNA follows: TGCGCCAGCAGTGCCGAGAAGGCTTTCTTT. Protein: CASSAEKAFF.

The gene calls are TRBV3-1 (or the pseudogene TRBV3-2) and TRBJ1-3; a possible D gene is TRBD1 (6 bases). Germline V CDR1 and CDR2: LGHDT, YNNKEL (reference sequence). The CDR3 runs 16 residues. V was trimmed by 1 base and J by 1 base, leaving 11 bases between them. The CDR3 bases are TGTGCCAGCAGCCAAGTGGAACAGGGATCTGGAAACACCATATATTTT. Its protein product is CASSQVEQGSGNTIYF.

This chain uses TRBV9 with TRBJ1-1; a possible D gene is TRBD1 (5 bases). Trimming took off 3 bases at V and 2 bases at J, with 17 bases between the two ends. The CDR3 has 16 residues. Looked up from germline, CDR1 is SGDLS and CDR2 is YYNGEE. Here the CDR3 reads CASSEGVGDSNTEAFF. DNA of the CDR3: TGTGCCAGCAGCGAGGGAGTGGGGGACTCCAACACTGAAGCTTTCTTT.

The genes are TRBV7-2 and TRBJ1-5; TRBD1 agrees at 9 bases. V shed 3 bases and J 4 bases; nucleotides not matched to a gene: 1. This CDR3 has 14 residues. Germline V gene lookup returns CDR1 SGHTA and CDR2 FQGNSA. This CDR3 is CASSLDRGNQPQHF. DNA of the CDR3: TGTGCCAGCAGCTTGGACAGGGGTAATCAGCCCCAGCATTTT.

Turning to this clone: This same CDR3 is encoded by further DNA sequences in the sample. The chain uses TRBV5-1 and TRBJ2-7; possible D gene TRBD1, 5 bases. V was pared by 4 bases and J by 0 bases, with 11 bases between. The CDR3 consists of 14 residues. Germline V lookup: CDR1 SGHRS, CDR2 YFSETQ. The CDR3 nucleotides read TGCGCCAGCAGCAGTACAGGAAACTCCTACGAGCAGTACTTC. Its protein product is CASSSTGNSYEQYF. Full variable domain (outside the CDR3, taken from reference TRBV5-1 and TRBJ2-7): KAGVTQTPRYLIKTRGQQVTLSCSPISGHRSVSWYQQTPGQGLQFLFEYFSETQRNKGNFPGRFSGRQFSNSRSEMNVSTLELGDSALYLCASSSTGNSYEQYFGPGTRLTVT.

The genes are TRBV4-1 and TRBJ1-1, with a weak D call TRBD1 (6 bases). The CDR3 consists of 15 residues. CDR1 is MGHRA and CDR2 is YSYEKL in the germline V gene. Trimming pared 6 bases from V and 4 bases from J, leaving 18 bases between. The chain's CDR3 is CASSPRVYRATEAFF. CDR3 bases: TGCGCCAGCAGTCCAAGAGTGTACAGGGCCACTGAAGCTTTCTTT.

This rearrangement joins TRBV5-6 to TRBJ2-7; a weak D match, TRBD2 (5 bases). CDR1 SGHDT and CDR2 YYEEEE come from the germline V gene. This CDR3 contains 16 residues. V was trimmed by 0 bases and J by 2 bases, leaving 15 bases between them. This CDR3 reads CASSLGGRFGTYEQYF. In DNA, the CDR3 is TGTGCCAGCAGCTTGGGGGGTCGTTTCGGGACCTACGAGCAGTACTTC.

The chain employs TRBV6-5 and TRBJ2-5, with D perhaps TRBD1 (5 bases). The CDR3 loop spans 15 amino acids. V was pared by 6 bases and J by 2 bases, with 16 bases between. Per the germline V gene, CDR1 is MNHEY and CDR2 is SVGAGI. The CDR3 DNA is TGTGCCAGCAGCCGAGGCCAGGGTATTCAAGAGACCCAGTACTTC. Amino acid sequence: CASSRGQGIQETQYF.

The V and J genes are TRBV11-2 and TRBJ1-1; 7 nucleotides align to TRBD1. The V and J ends lost 6 bases and 4 bases, in that order; junction bases with no gene match: 8. CDR3 length: 14 residues. Germline V gives CDR1 SGHAT, CDR2 FQNNGV. The CDR3: CASSLQGVGTEAFF. The DNA for the CDR3 is TGTGCCAGCAGTCTCCAGGGGGTCGGCACTGAAGCTTTCTTT.

This chain joins TRBV28 and TRBJ2-7; 12 nucleotides line up with TRBD2. The CDR3 is 17 residues long. V was pared by 5 bases and J by 0 bases, with 8 bases of the junction left unmatched. Looked up from germline, CDR1 is MDHEN and CDR2 is SYDVKM. CDR3 in DNA: TGTGCCAGCAGTCCCCCAGGACTAGCGGGACGCTCCTACGAGCAGTACTTC. Translated: CASSPPGLAGRSYEQYF.

The chain uses TRBV9 and TRBJ2-1; 8 bases match TRBD2. The CDR3 covers 14 residues. V was clipped by 1 base and J by 8 bases; unmatched bases: 5. Germline loops: CDR1 SGDLS, CDR2 YYNGEE. The CDR3 DNA reads TGTGCCAGCAGCGTAAGCCGGGAGGGTTATGAGCAGTTCTTC. Protein sequence: CASSVSREGYEQFF.

The gene calls are TRBV12-3 or TRBV12-4 and TRBJ2-3; D unresolved. The CDR3 is 13 residues long. Trimming took off 2 bases at V and 5 bases at J, with 8 bases between the two ends. The CDR3 DNA is TGTGCCAGCAGTTTAAACAACCAAGATACGCAGTATTTT. Amino acids: CASSLNNQDTQYF.

J is TRBJ1-6 and V is TRBV2; D is perhaps TRBD1 (5 bases). V dropped 5 bases and J dropped 10 bases, with 9 bases sitting between them. There are 12 residues in the CDR3. The germline V gene encodes CDR1 SNHLY and CDR2 FYNNEI. The CDR3 nucleotides read TGTGCCAGCAGTAAACAGGAATCACCCCTCCACTTT. Encoded protein: CASSKQESPLHF.

The V gene is TRBV19, the J gene TRBJ1-4, with 12 bases matching TRBD1. V lost 4 bases and J lost 12; bases outside the gene matches: 6. Germline V CDR1 and CDR2: LNHDA, SQIVND (reference sequence). This CDR3 comprises 14 residues. The CDR3 spells CASSTRDRGRELFF. The DNA for the CDR3 is TGTGCCAGTAGTACCCGGGACAGGGGGCGCGAACTGTTTTTT.